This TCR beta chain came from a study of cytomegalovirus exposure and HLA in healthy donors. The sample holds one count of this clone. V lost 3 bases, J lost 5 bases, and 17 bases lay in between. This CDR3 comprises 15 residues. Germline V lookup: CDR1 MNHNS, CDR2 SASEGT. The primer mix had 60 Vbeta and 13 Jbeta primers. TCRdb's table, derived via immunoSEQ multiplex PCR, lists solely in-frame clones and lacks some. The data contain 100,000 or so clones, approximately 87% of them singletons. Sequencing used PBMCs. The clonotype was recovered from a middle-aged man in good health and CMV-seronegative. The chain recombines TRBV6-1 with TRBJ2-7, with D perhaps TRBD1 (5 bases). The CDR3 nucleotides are TGTGCCAGCAGTGACTGGGCGGCAGGGAAGAACGAGCAGTACTTC. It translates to CASSDWAAGKNEQYF.